This is a list of T cell receptor beta chains from one sample in a study of cytomegalovirus exposure and HLA in healthy donors. Generated by immunoSEQ multiplex PCR, the TCRdb table keeps only in-frame clones and is missing some. The sample yields about 140,000 clones, roughly four fifths seen once. What was sequenced was PBMCs. The receptors come from a man between 18 and 29 years old in good health and CMV-seropositive. Each CDR3 is given with its conserved first and last residue. D genes are given only for firm matches. Expanded clones get a size class; other rows say once, few or many, or leave the size out.

abundance	v_gene	d_gene	j_gene	CDR3aa	CDR3nt
.	TRBV18	.	TRBJ2-7	CASSPPGGSGYEQYF	TGTGCCAGCTCACCACCCGGGGGATCAGGCTACGAGCAGTACTTC
.	TRBV4-1	.	TRBJ2-3	CASSQVDTAGTDTQYF	TGCGCCAGCAGCCAAGTAGATACGGCGGGGACAGATACGCAGTATTTT
once	TRBV7-9	.	TRBJ1-2	CASSSTPGGYTF	TGTGCCAGCAGCTCAACACCTGGTGGCTACACCTTC
.	TRBV5-1	TRBD2	TRBJ2-3	CASSKGGGTSTDTQYF	TGCGCCAGCAGCAAGGGCGGGGGAACTAGCACAGATACGCAGTATTTT
.	TRBV19	.	TRBJ2-7	CASSIDSAYEQYF	TGTGCCAGTAGTATAGACAGTGCCTACGAGCAGTACTTC
.	TRBV28	.	TRBJ1-5	CASSPGGGIQPQHF	TGTGCCAGCAGTCCAGGAGGTGGGATCCAGCCCCAGCATTTT
.	TRBV18	.	TRBJ2-2	CASSSSQNTGELFF	TGTGCCAGCTCATCCTCACAGAACACCGGGGAGCTGTTTTTT
.	TRBV11-2	.	TRBJ2-7	CASSRGHEQYF	TGTGCCAGCAGCAGGGGCCACGAGCAGTACTTC
.	TRBV19	TRBD1	TRBJ1-2	CASSTTGGAMGYTF	TGTGCCAGTAGTACCACAGGGGGCGCTATGGGCTACACCTTC
.	TRBV7-9	TRBD2	TRBJ2-7	CASSYGLATYEQYF	TGTGCCAGCAGCTATGGACTAGCAACCTACGAGCAGTACTTC
.	TRBV2	.	TRBJ1-3	CASSGTAPLRGTIYF	TGTGCCAGCAGTGGAACTGCTCCCCTTCGGGGCACCATATATTTT
.	TRBV2	.	TRBJ2-7	CASKGRGVYEQYF	TGTGCCAGCAAGGGCAGGGGAGTCTACGAGCAGTACTTC
.	TRBV27	TRBD2	TRBJ2-3	CASSSGLAGFDTQYF	TGTGCCAGCAGTTCGGGACTAGCCGGCTTCGATACGCAGTATTTT
.	TRBV5-1	.	TRBJ2-1	CASSLAGVGEQFF	TGCGCCAGCAGCTTGGCAGGGGTAGGTGAGCAGTTCTTC
.	TRBV4-1	TRBD1	TRBJ2-1	CASSQNRQGDEQFF	TGCGCCAGCAGCCAAAATCGACAGGGCGATGAGCAGTTCTTC
.	TRBV7-7	.	TRBJ2-7	CASSLDRGAEQYF	TGTGCTAGCAGCTTAGATCGGGGTGCCGAGCAGTACTTC
once	TRBV19	TRBD1	TRBJ2-3	CASWTGKYTDTQYF	TGTGCCAGTTGGACAGGGAAGTACACAGATACGCAGTATTTT
.	TRBV10-1	TRBD1	TRBJ1-2	CASSGGQGAHGYTF	TGCGCCAGCAGTGGAGGACAGGGGGCACATGGCTACACCTTC
once	TRBV5-4	.	TRBJ1-1	CASSLGAEAFF	TGTGCCAGCAGCTTGGGAGCTGAAGCTTTCTTT
.	TRBV21-1	.	TRBJ2-2	CASSKVGRGHLLGELFF	TGTGCCAGCAGCAAAGTAGGCAGGGGGCATCTCCTCGGGGAGCTGTTTTTT
few	TRBV18	.	TRBJ1-2	CASSPTWQINYGYTF	TGTGCCAGCTCACCAACCTGGCAGATTAACTATGGCTACACCTTC
.	TRBV19	TRBD1	TRBJ1-1	CASSLGQGNTEAFF	TGTGCCAGTAGTTTGGGACAGGGAAACACTGAAGCTTTCTTT
.	TRBV2	TRBD1	TRBJ1-6	CASSEWQGENSPLHF	TGTGCCAGCAGTGAATGGCAGGGGGAGAATTCACCCCTCCACTTT
.	TRBV6-5	TRBD2	TRBJ2-7	CASSYSPLAGGYEQYF	TGTGCCAGCAGTTACTCCCCTCTAGCGGGAGGCTACGAGCAGTACTTC
.	TRBV7-8	.	TRBJ2-7	CASSLTTAYEQYF	TGTGCCAGCAGCTTGACGACAGCCTACGAGCAGTACTTC
.	TRBV28	TRBD2	TRBJ2-7	CASSVAGGYEQYF	TGTGCCAGCAGCGTAGCGGGGGGCTACGAGCAGTACTTC
.	TRBV5-6	TRBD1	TRBJ2-3	CASSSTLDRSTDTQYF	TGTGCCAGCAGCTCGACCTTGGACAGGAGCACAGATACGCAGTATTTT
.	TRBV28	.	TRBJ1-4	CASSSPQDSEKLFF	TGTGCCAGCAGTTCACCACAGGACAGCGAAAAACTGTTTTTT
few	TRBV18	.	TRBJ2-1	CASSRPLGRGEQFF	TGTGCCAGCTCACGACCCCTAGGGCGGGGTGAGCAGTTCTTC
.	TRBV30	TRBD2	TRBJ2-7	CARPPGTSGRVTYEQYF	TGTGCTCGCCCGCCCGGGACTAGCGGGAGGGTAACCTACGAGCAGTACTTC
.	TRBV15	TRBD1	TRBJ2-5	CATSMGQGALETQYF	TGTGCCACCAGCATGGGACAGGGGGCATTAGAGACCCAGTACTTC
.	TRBV6-5	.	TRBJ2-7	CASFTLQGDEQYF	TGTGCCAGCTTCACTTTACAGGGCGACGAGCAGTACTTC
.	TRBV28	.	TRBJ2-7	CASSSTVSSYEQYF	TGTGCCAGCTCCTCGACTGTTAGCTCCTACGAGCAGTACTTC
.	TRBV7-3	TRBD2	TRBJ2-3	CASSLGTSGNKQYF	TGTGCCAGCAGCTTAGGGACTAGCGGGAATAAGCAGTATTTT
.	TRBV5-6	.	TRBJ1-2	CASSLKSGGYYTF	TGTGCCAGCAGCTTGAAGTCGGGGGGGTACTACACCTTC
few	TRBV29-1	TRBD1	TRBJ1-1	CSVGDRVNTEAFF	TGCAGCGTGGGGGACAGGGTAAACACTGAAGCTTTCTTT
.	TRBV5-1	TRBD2	TRBJ2-1	CASSLGLLADNEQFF	TGCGCCAGCAGCTTGGGTCTCCTAGCGGACAATGAGCAGTTCTTC
.	TRBV29-1	.	TRBJ1-2	CSVEAGLSVTSYGYTF	TGCAGCGTTGAGGCGGGGCTCAGTGTTACCTCCTATGGCTACACCTTC
.	TRBV6-5	.	TRBJ2-5	CASRAQGQLGTQYF	TGTGCCAGCAGGGCACAGGGTCAGCTGGGGACCCAGTACTTC
few	TRBV6-1	.	TRBJ1-1	CASSEATQGVEAFF	TGTGCCAGCAGTGAAGCTACACAGGGAGTTGAAGCTTTCTTT
.	TRBV14	.	TRBJ2-7	CASSQLAGSDYEQYF	TGTGCCAGCAGCCAACTGGCAGGCTCAGACTACGAGCAGTACTTC